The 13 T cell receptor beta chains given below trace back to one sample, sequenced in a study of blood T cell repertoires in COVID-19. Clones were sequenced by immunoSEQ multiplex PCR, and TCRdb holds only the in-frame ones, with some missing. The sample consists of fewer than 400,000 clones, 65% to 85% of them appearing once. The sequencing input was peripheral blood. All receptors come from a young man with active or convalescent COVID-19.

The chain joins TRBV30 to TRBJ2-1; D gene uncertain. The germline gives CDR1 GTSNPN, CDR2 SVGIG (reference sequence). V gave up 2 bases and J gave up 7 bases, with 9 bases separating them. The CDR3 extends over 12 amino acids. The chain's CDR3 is CAWSTTVNEQFF. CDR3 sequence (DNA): TGTGCCTGGAGTACTACGGTTAATGAGCAGTTCTTC.

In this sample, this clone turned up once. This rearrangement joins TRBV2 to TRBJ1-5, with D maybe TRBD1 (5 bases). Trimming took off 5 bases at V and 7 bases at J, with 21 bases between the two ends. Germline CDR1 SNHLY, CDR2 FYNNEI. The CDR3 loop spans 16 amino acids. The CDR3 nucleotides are TGTGCCAGCAGTTCTCCCCTAGGGGTGAACGGGCAGCCCCAGCATTTT. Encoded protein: CASSSPLGVNGQPQHF.

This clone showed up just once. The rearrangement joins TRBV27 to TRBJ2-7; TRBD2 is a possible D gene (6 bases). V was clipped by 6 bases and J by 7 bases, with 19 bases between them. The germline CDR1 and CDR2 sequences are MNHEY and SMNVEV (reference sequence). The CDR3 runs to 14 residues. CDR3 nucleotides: TGTGCCAGCAGCACTACCGGACCCGGGGGTGAGCAGTACTTC. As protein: CASSTTGPGGEQYF.

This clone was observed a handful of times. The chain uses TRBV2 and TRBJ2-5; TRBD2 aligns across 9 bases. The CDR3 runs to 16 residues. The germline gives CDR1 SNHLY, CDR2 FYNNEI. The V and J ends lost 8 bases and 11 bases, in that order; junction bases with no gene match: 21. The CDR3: CASARRASGDLPRQYF. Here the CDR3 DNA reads TGTGCCAGCGCCCGAAGGGCTAGCGGGGACCTACCTAGGCAGTACTTC.

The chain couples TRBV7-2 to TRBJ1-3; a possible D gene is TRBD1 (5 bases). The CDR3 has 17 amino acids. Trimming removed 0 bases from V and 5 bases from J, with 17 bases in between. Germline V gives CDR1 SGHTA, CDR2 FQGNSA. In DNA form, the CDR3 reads TGTGCCAGCAGCTTAGCGCCTTATCTGGGGCGGAGAAACACCATATATTTT. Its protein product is CASSLAPYLGRRNTIYF.

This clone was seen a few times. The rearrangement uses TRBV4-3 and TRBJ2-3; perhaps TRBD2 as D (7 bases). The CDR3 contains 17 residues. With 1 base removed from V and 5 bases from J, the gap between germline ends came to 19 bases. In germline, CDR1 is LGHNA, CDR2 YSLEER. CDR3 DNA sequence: TGCGCCAGCAGCCAAGGTGGGGGGGCCGTGCGACGAGATACGCAGTATTTT. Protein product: CASSQGGGAVRRDTQYF.

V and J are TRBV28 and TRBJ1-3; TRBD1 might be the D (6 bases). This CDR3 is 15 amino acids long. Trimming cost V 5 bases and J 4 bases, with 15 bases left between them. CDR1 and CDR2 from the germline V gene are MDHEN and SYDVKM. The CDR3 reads CASSTNREKGNTIYF. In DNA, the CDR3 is TGTGCCAGCAGTACCAACAGGGAAAAAGGAAACACCATATATTTT.

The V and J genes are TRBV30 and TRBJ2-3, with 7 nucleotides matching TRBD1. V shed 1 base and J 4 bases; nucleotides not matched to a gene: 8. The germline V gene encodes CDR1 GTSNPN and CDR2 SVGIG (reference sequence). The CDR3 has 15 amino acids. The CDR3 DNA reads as TGTGCCTGGAGTGGTGAGGGGGCTGAATCAGATACGCAGTATTTT. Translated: CAWSGEGAESDTQYF.

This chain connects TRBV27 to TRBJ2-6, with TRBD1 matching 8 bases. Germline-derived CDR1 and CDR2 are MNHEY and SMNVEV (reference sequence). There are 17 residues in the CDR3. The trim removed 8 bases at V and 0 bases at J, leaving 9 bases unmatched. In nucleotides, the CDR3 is TGTGCCAGCTTCGCCGGGACAGGCCTCTCTGGGGCCAACGTCCTGACTTTC. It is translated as CASFAGTGLSGANVLTF.

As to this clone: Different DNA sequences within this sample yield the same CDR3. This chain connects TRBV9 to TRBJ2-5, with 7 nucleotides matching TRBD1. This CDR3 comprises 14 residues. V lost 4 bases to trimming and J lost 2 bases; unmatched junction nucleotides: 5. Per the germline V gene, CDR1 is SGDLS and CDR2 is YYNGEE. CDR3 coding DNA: TGTGCCAGCAGCCCCCGGACAGGACAAGAGACCCAGTACTTC. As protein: CASSPRTGQETQYF. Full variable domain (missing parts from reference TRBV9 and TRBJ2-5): DSGVTQTPKHLITATGQRVTLRCSPRSGDLSVYWYQQSLDQGLQFLIQYYNGEERAKGNILERFSAQQFPDLHSELNLSSLELGDSALYFCASSPRTGQETQYFGPGTRLLVL.

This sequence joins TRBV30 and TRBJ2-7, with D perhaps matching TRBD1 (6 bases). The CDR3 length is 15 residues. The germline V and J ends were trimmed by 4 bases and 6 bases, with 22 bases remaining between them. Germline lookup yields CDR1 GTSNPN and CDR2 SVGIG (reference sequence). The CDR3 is CAWTVSTDSHLEQYF. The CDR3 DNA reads TGTGCCTGGACTGTTTCCACGGACAGCCATCTCGAGCAGTACTTC.

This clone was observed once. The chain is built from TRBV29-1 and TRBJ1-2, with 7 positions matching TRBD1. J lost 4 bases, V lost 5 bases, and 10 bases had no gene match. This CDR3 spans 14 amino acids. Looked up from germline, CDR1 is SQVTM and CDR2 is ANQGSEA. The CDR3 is CSVSGEGAGYGYTF. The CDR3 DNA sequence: TGCAGCGTTTCAGGAGAGGGGGCGGGCTATGGCTACACCTTC. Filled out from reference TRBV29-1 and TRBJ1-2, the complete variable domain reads SAVISQKPSRDICQRGTSLTIQCQVDSQVTMMFWYRQQPGQSLTLIATANQGSEATYESGFVIDKFPISRPNLTFSTLTVSNMSPEDSSIYLCSVSGEGAGYGYTFGSGTRLTVV.

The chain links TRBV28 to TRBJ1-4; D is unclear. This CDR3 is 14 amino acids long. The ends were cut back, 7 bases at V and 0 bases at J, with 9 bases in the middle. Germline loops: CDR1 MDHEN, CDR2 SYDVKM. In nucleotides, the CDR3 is TGTGCCAGCAAAGGTGGGCCAACTAATGAAAAACTGTTTTTT. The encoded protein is CASKGGPTNEKLFF.